These T cell receptor beta chains were read from a single sample in a study of shared clonotypes between healthy human individuals. This table comes from immunoSEQ multiplex PCR, and its TCRdb copy is limited to in-frame clones, with some not included. Of more than 2 million clones listed, just over 90% are singletons. Material: naive CD8+ T cells from PBMCs. Receptors originate from a young man in good health. Some clones in this sample may be carry-over from other donors' samples. The CDR3 runs from the conserved cysteine through the conserved F or W.

j_call: TRBJ1-2
cdr3_length: 13
v_call: TRBV7-8
cdr3_aa: CASSLASSYGYTF

j_call: TRBJ2-5
cdr3_length: 14
v_call: TRBV27
cdr3_aa: CASWTSGRSETQYF

j_call: TRBJ2-2
cdr3_length: 13
v_call: TRBV27
cdr3_aa: CASKLAGGGELFF

j_call: TRBJ2-7
cdr3_length: 19
v_call: TRBV4-3
cdr3_aa: CASSQVAVHGQRPSYEQYF

j_call: TRBJ2-7
cdr3_length: 17
v_call: TRBV6-1
cdr3_aa: CASSESWLAGGAYEQYF

j_call: TRBJ1-2
cdr3_length: 15
v_call: TRBV9
cdr3_aa: CASSETTAANYGYTF

j_call: TRBJ1-1
cdr3_length: 15
v_call: TRBV6-6
cdr3_aa: CASSILMGVNTEAFF

j_call: TRBJ1-2
cdr3_length: 12
v_call: TRBV28
cdr3_aa: CASTQAAYGYTF

j_call: TRBJ2-3
cdr3_length: 19
v_call: TRBV14
cdr3_aa: CASRPGGVPSGWVTDTQYF

j_call: TRBJ1-2
cdr3_length: 13
v_call: TRBV14
cdr3_aa: CASRHNRDWGYTF

j_call: TRBJ1-5
cdr3_length: 14
v_call: TRBV15
cdr3_aa: CATLGEGSNQPQHF

j_call: TRBJ2-2
cdr3_length: 14
v_call: TRBV29-1
cdr3_aa: CSVEGEGAPWELFF

j_call: TRBJ2-2
cdr3_length: 13
v_call: TRBV9
cdr3_aa: CASSAYIAGELFF

j_call: TRBJ2-7
cdr3_length: 13
v_call: TRBV19
cdr3_aa: CASRRGRAYEQYF

j_call: TRBJ1-5
cdr3_length: 17
v_call: TRBV29-1
cdr3_aa: CSAPGPKNGVSNQPQHF

j_call: TRBJ2-2
cdr3_length: 15
v_call: TRBV29-1
cdr3_aa: CSVWEGARVGGELFF

j_call: TRBJ2-7
cdr3_length: 13
v_call: TRBV19
cdr3_aa: CASSIDYEDEQYF

j_call: TRBJ1-5
cdr3_length: 15
v_call: TRBV15
cdr3_aa: CATSRRGPYNQPQHF

j_call: TRBJ2-7
cdr3_length: 15
v_call: TRBV6-1
cdr3_aa: CASSFTGTDAYEQYF

j_call: TRBJ1-1
cdr3_length: 12
v_call: TRBV5-8
cdr3_aa: CASSLAADEAFF

j_call: TRBJ2-7
cdr3_length: 14
v_call: TRBV5-1
cdr3_aa: CASSIRANSYEQYF

j_call: TRBJ2-7
cdr3_length: 15
v_call: TRBV13
cdr3_aa: CASSYRTSGSVEQYF

j_call: TRBJ2-5
cdr3_length: 12
v_call: TRBV28
cdr3_aa: CASSRNGETQYF

j_call: TRBJ2-1
cdr3_length: 17
v_call: TRBV7-9
cdr3_aa: CASSLAFVAQGGNEQFF

j_call: TRBJ2-3
cdr3_length: 16
v_call: TRBV2
cdr3_aa: CASVPSGAPTSDTQYF

j_call: TRBJ2-5
cdr3_length: 14
v_call: TRBV4-3
cdr3_aa: CASSQDVGWETQYF

j_call: TRBJ1-2
cdr3_length: 16
v_call: TRBV25-1
cdr3_aa: CASSEYVQGFEYGYTF

j_call: TRBJ1-1
cdr3_length: 14
v_call: TRBV5-4
cdr3_aa: CASSLFRDGTEAFF

j_call: TRBJ2-7
cdr3_length: 11
v_call: TRBV11-3
cdr3_aa: CATLAGGEQYF

j_call: TRBJ2-3
cdr3_length: 15
v_call: TRBV5-4
cdr3_aa: CASSRLAVSTDTQYF

j_call: TRBJ2-5
cdr3_length: 15
v_call: TRBV4-1
cdr3_aa: CASSQVGGGSETQYF

j_call: TRBJ2-7
cdr3_length: 13
v_call: TRBV9
cdr3_aa: CASSVGESYEQYF